The clone carrying this T cell receptor (beta chain) was picked up many times. Its matching antigen is unknown. From the multiplex PCR reads, TCRdb called clonotypes with MiXCR, one entry per CDR3 protein. The sample carries more than 200,000 distinct CDR3 sequences, roughly 32% recorded once. This sample was included in a study of breast tumors, draining lymph nodes, adjacent tissues. Study observations and caveats: The lymph node origin of tumor T cells was framed as consistent with a hypothesis, not demonstrated. Luminal-like breast cancer showed significantly higher tumor–nontumor repertoire similarity than basal-like. Data fit most tumor T cells coming from lymph node, expanding in tumor. Tumor repertoires ranked between lymph nodes and nontumor tissue in diversity, with V and J gene preferences.

The lymph nodes were axillary draining lymph nodes from breast cancer patients. Trimming cost V 5 bases and J 3 bases; bases outside gene matches: 10. The CDR3 has 16 residues. Germline CDR1 reads SGHNT; CDR2 reads YENEEA. Sequencing was performed on axillary lymph node tissue. This TCR was recovered from a female donor with breast cancer. Some clones in this sample may be carry-over from other donors' samples. V usage is TRBV11-3 and J usage is TRBJ2-3; 8 positions match TRBD1. CDR3 sequence: CASSRGTGEETDTQYF. CDR3 in DNA: TGTGCCAGCAGCCGTGGGACAGGCGAGGAGACAGATACGCAGTATTTT.